This passage covers 29 T cell receptor beta chains from one sample sequenced in a study of blood T cell repertoires in COVID-19. Data came from immunoSEQ multiplex PCR; TCRdb stores just in-frame clones and leaves some out. The repertoire holds 350,000 to 450,000 clones, with roughly 91% as singletons. Sequencing was performed on PBMCs or T cells enriched from blood (not recorded which). These receptors were obtained from a woman aged 30 to 39 who had recovered from COVID-19.

This clone was picked up one time. This chain uses TRBV6-5 with TRBJ2-2; maybe TRBD2 (6 bases). Per germline, CDR1 MNHEY and CDR2 SVGAGI. V was clipped by 8 bases and J by 4 bases, with 11 bases between them. The CDR3 loop spans 13 amino acids. This CDR3 reads CASPAGVTGELFF. The CDR3 nucleotides read TGTGCCAGCCCAGCGGGCGTCACCGGGGAGCTGTTTTTT.

J is TRBJ1-1 and V is TRBV18; D may be TRBD1 (5 bases). V was clipped by 1 base and J by 0 bases, with 21 bases between them. This CDR3 has 19 residues. The germline V gene has CDR1 KGHSH and CDR2 LQKENI. CDR3 coding DNA: TGTGCCAGCTCACCACTAGGGCAGGGTTCTGTATTAATGAACACTGAAGCTTTCTTT. Translating gives CASSPLGQGSVLMNTEAFF.

CDR3 bases: TGCGCCAGCAGGCGGGCGGGACAGGGTGTATTCGAGCAGTACTTC. Translating it yields CASRRAGQGVFEQYF. The chain joins TRBV5-1 to TRBJ2-7; 9 nucleotides match TRBD1. CDR1 SGHRS and CDR2 YFSETQ come from the germline V gene. This CDR3 is 15 amino acids long. The V segment lost 5 bases and the J segment 6 bases; nucleotides outside the gene matches: 12.

The gene calls are TRBV7-3 and TRBJ2-1; D is perhaps TRBD2 (6 bases). Trimming cost V 0 bases and J 9 bases, with 9 bases left between them. Germline assignment: CDR1 SGHTA and CDR2 FQGTGA. The CDR3 has 13 amino acids. CDR3 sequence: CASSLTGTPEQFF. The CDR3 nucleotides are TGTGCCAGCAGCTTAACCGGGACTCCTGAGCAGTTCTTC. The whole variable domain, remainder taken from reference TRBV7-3 and TRBJ2-1, is GAGVSQTPSNKVTEKGKYVELRCDPISGHTALYWYRQSLGQGPEFLIYFQGTGAADDSGLPNDRFFAVRPEGSVSTLKIQRTERGDSAVYLCASSLTGTPEQFFGPGTRLTVL.

The chain combines TRBV29-1 with TRBJ1-4; weak D call: TRBD1 (6 bases). CDR3 size: 13 residues. CDR1 and CDR2 (germline): SQVTM, ANQGSEA. V gave up 0 bases and J gave up 12 bases, with 14 bases separating them. For the CDR3, the DNA is TGCAGCGTTGAAGACACCTCAGAGGGGGAACTGTTTTTT. Translated, it gives CSVEDTSEGELFF.

The J gene is TRBJ1-3, the V gene TRBV29-1, with D perhaps matching TRBD1 (5 bases). The CDR3 has 14 residues. V lost 0 bases to trimming and J lost 5 bases, with 11 bases between them. Germline CDR1 reads SQVTM; CDR2 reads ANQGSEA. The CDR3 region is CSVEDNDSRNTIYF. The DNA of the CDR3 is TGCAGCGTTGAAGACAACGACAGCAGAAACACCATATATTTT.

V gene TRBV24-1 combines with J gene TRBJ2-1, with TRBD2 as a possible D gene (6 bases). V was cut by 1 base and J by 6 bases, with 15 bases left in between. CDR3 size: 16 residues. The germline V gene has CDR1 KGHDR and CDR2 SFDVKD. The CDR3 reads CATSDLGTGDRNEQFF. The CDR3 DNA reads TGTGCCACCAGTGATTTAGGAACGGGAGATCGCAATGAGCAGTTCTTC.

V gene TRBV4-2 combines with J gene TRBJ2-7, with a possible D match to TRBD1 (6 bases). The CDR3 is 19 amino acids. V lost 0 bases and J 0 bases, leaving 21 bases between the germline ends. Germline V gives CDR1 LGHNA, CDR2 YNFKEQ. CDR3: CASSQEMPEVGTSSYEQYF. The CDR3 region has the DNA TGTGCCAGCAGCCAAGAGATGCCGGAAGTGGGGACAAGCTCCTACGAGCAGTACTTC.

The chain has TRBV3-1 (or the pseudogene TRBV3-2) and TRBJ1-5, with a weak D call TRBD1 (6 bases). The CDR3 has 13 amino acids. Trimming cost V 3 bases and J 9 bases, with 12 bases left between them. From germline, CDR1 is LGHDT and CDR2 YNNKEL (reference sequence). The CDR3 bases are TGTGCCAGCAGCCATGGATTCAGGGGGCCCCAGCATTTT. Translation: CASSHGFRGPQHF.

The CDR3 coding sequence is TGCGCCAGCAGCCAAGAACATTCCTACGAGCAGTACTTC. It is translated as CASSQEHSYEQYF. The chain combines TRBV4-1 with TRBJ2-7; no firm D call. The CDR3 is 13 amino acids. V lost 0 bases to trimming and J lost 1 base, with 4 bases between them. Germline V CDR1 and CDR2: MGHRA, YSYEKL.

This clone is a singleton in its sample. The chain recombines TRBV2 with TRBJ2-7; 7 positions agree with TRBD1. CDR3 length: 15 residues. Germline loops: CDR1 SNHLY, CDR2 FYNNEI. The V and J ends lost 1 base and 1 base, in that order; junction bases with no gene match: 4. CDR3 protein: CASSEGYRGSYEQYF. The DNA of the CDR3 is TGTGCCAGCAGTGAAGGCTACAGGGGTTCCTACGAGCAGTACTTC.

This clone showed up just a few times. The J gene is TRBJ2-7, the V gene TRBV19; possible D gene TRBD1, 6 bases. Germline CDR1 reads LNHDA; CDR2 reads SQIVND (reference sequence). V was clipped by 7 bases and J by 4 bases, with 20 bases between them. The CDR3 extends over 15 amino acids. The CDR3 reads CASKVRWSGEYEQYF. DNA of the CDR3: TGTGCCAGTAAAGTCCGGTGGTCAGGGGAATACGAGCAGTACTTC.

The chain joins TRBV27 to TRBJ1-2; D ambiguous. Trimming cost V 1 base and J 8 bases, with 20 bases left between them. The CDR3 loop spans 16 amino acids. Germline V CDR1 and CDR2: MNHEY, SMNVEV (reference sequence). DNA of the CDR3: TGTGCCAGCAGTTTATTGCCCCACCGGGGAGGTCGGGGCTACACCTTC. This encodes CASSLLPHRGGRGYTF.

This clone was observed once. The chain is built from TRBV11-3 and TRBJ2-3; tentative D call: TRBD2 (7 bases). V gave up 3 bases and J gave up 5 bases, with 12 bases separating them. The germline gives CDR1 SGHNT, CDR2 YENEEA. The CDR3 totals 14 residues. DNA for the CDR3: TGTGCCAGCAGCTTCAGGGAGGGGGGAGATACGCAGTATTTT. This gives the protein CASSFREGGDTQYF.

The rearrangement uses TRBV2 and TRBJ1-1; D is possibly TRBD1 (5 bases). CDR1 and CDR2 from the germline V gene are SNHLY and FYNNEI. Trimming pared 6 bases from V and 2 bases from J, leaving 19 bases between. CDR3 length equals 16 residues. CDR3 residues: CASSDAQAGPNTEAFF. The CDR3 DNA is TGTGCCAGCAGCGACGCCCAGGCAGGGCCTAACACTGAAGCTTTCTTT.

This clone occurred once. This sequence joins TRBV29-1 and TRBJ1-5; 10 positions agree with TRBD1. V was pared by 1 base and J by 0 bases, with 6 bases of the junction left unmatched. CDR3 size: 17 residues. The germline gives CDR1 SQVTM, CDR2 ANQGSEA. CDR3 region: CSVEVPGTGDSNQPQHF. The CDR3 bases are TGCAGCGTTGAAGTCCCCGGGACAGGGGATAGCAATCAGCCCCAGCATTTT.

The chain combines TRBV3-1 (or the pseudogene TRBV3-2) with TRBJ2-1; 15 bases are shared with TRBD2. Germline CDR1 is LGHDT and CDR2 is YNNKEL (reference sequence). V was clipped by 6 bases and J by 9 bases; unmatched bases: 12. The CDR3 covers 17 residues. As DNA, the CDR3 is TGTGCCAGCAGACCCCCCGGACTAGCGGGGGGGCCTCGTGAGCAGTTCTTC. It translates to CASRPPGLAGGPREQFF.

The rearrangement joins TRBV19 to TRBJ1-5, with 8 bases fitting TRBD1. The CDR3 has 15 amino acids. The germline V gene encodes CDR1 LNHDA and CDR2 SQIVND (reference sequence). V trimming: 10 bases; J trimming: 4 bases; junction bases outside the gene matches: 12. CDR3 residues: CATHRGILWNQPQHF. The CDR3 DNA reads TGTGCCACCCACAGGGGGATCCTTTGGAATCAGCCCCAGCATTTT.

This chain uses TRBV28 with TRBJ1-5; D is possibly TRBD1 (5 bases). The CDR3 contains 14 residues. CDR1 and CDR2 (germline): MDHEN, SYDVKM. The germline V and J ends were trimmed by 3 bases and 6 bases, with 12 bases remaining between them. The chain's CDR3 is CASSLARVVQPQHF. DNA of the CDR3: TGTGCCAGCAGTTTGGCCAGGGTTGTTCAGCCCCAGCATTTT. Full variable domain (remainder filled in from reference TRBV28 and TRBJ1-5): DVKVTQSSRYLVKRTGEKVFLECVQDMDHENMFWYRQDPGLGLRLIYFSYDVKMKEKGDIPEGYSVSREKKERFSLILESASTNQTSMYLCASSLARVVQPQHFGDGTRLSIL.

The chain recombines TRBV6-6 with TRBJ1-1, with 11 positions matching TRBD1. This CDR3 region has 14 residues. Looked up from germline, CDR1 is MNHNY and CDR2 is SVGAGI (reference sequence). The junction had 5 bases not matched to a gene; V was cut back by 7 bases and J by 4 bases. Here the CDR3 reads CASIKDRGLTEAFF. CDR3 sequence (DNA): TGTGCCAGCATTAAGGACAGGGGGCTCACTGAAGCTTTCTTT.

The CDR3 nucleotides are TGTGCCAGCAGTTCCTTCACAGGGAGTTACGGGGAGCTGTTTTTT. Encoded protein: CASSSFTGSYGELFF. The chain recombines TRBV6-5 with TRBJ2-2; maybe TRBD1 (6 bases). The CDR3 totals 15 residues. The germline V and J ends were trimmed by 4 bases and 7 bases, with 16 bases remaining between them. Germline CDR1 reads MNHEY; CDR2 reads SVGAGI.

This clone is a singleton in its sample. The genes are TRBV29-1 and TRBJ2-5, with D hard to call. The CDR3 has 10 residues. Trimming took off 6 bases at V and 2 bases at J, with 4 bases between the two ends. Germline V gives CDR1 SQVTM, CDR2 ANQGSEA. The CDR3 DNA is TGCAGCGTCGGTCAAGAGACCCAGTACTTC. Protein product: CSVGQETQYF.

This chain links TRBV7-2 with TRBJ2-2; D is perhaps TRBD2 (6 bases). Germline CDR1 reads SGHTA; CDR2 reads FQGNSA. The CDR3 sequence is 14 residues long. With 8 bases removed from V and 4 bases from J, the gap between germline ends came to 14 bases. CDR3 loop: CASHIAGLTGELFF. CDR3 bases: TGTGCCAGCCATATTGCGGGACTCACCGGGGAGCTGTTTTTT.

The chain joins TRBV25-1 to TRBJ2-2; TRBD2 agrees at 8 bases. The CDR3 is 14 amino acids. CDR1 is MGHDK, CDR2 SYGVNS, per germline. Unmatched junction bases numbered 7, after V lost 7 bases and J lost 6 bases. The CDR3: CASTTSGRAGELFF. CDR3 sequence (DNA): TGTGCCAGCACAACTAGCGGCCGGGCCGGGGAGCTGTTTTTT.

This clone was seen a few times. The V and J genes are TRBV2 and TRBJ2-3; possibly TRBD1 for D (7 bases). The germline CDR1 and CDR2 sequences are SNHLY and FYNNEI. This CDR3 contains 15 residues. V was trimmed by 6 bases and J by 4 bases, leaving 17 bases between them. The CDR3, as DNA: TGTGCCAGCAGCTCACCGACAGGGAGGCCAGATACGCAGTATTTT. Its protein is CASSSPTGRPDTQYF.

This chain links TRBV10-3 with TRBJ1-1; D perhaps matches TRBD1 (6 bases). The V end was cut by 2 bases, the J end by 1 base, with 11 bases between. The CDR3 extends over 15 amino acids. Germline lookup yields CDR1 ENHRY and CDR2 SYGVKD. CDR3 sequence reads: CAISEPDSWNTEAFF. In DNA, the CDR3 is TGTGCCATCAGTGAGCCGGACAGCTGGAACACTGAAGCTTTCTTT.

V and J are TRBV9 and TRBJ1-6; 8 bases map to TRBD1. V gave up 2 bases and J gave up 5 bases; unmatched junction bases: 0. From germline, CDR1 is SGDLS and CDR2 YYNGEE. This CDR3 region has 14 residues. The CDR3 coding sequence is TGTGCCAGCAGCGTGACAGGGGATAATTCACCCCTCCACTTT. The encoded protein is CASSVTGDNSPLHF.

This chain connects TRBV5-1 to TRBJ2-7; D might be TRBD2 (6 bases). This CDR3 has 15 residues. Germline CDR1 is SGHRS and CDR2 is YFSETQ. Trimming cost V 2 bases and J 2 bases, with 14 bases left between them. CDR3 sequence reads: CASSLGGVPPYEQYF. For the CDR3, the DNA is TGCGCCAGCAGCTTAGGAGGGGTACCCCCCTACGAGCAGTACTTC.

The V and J genes are TRBV10-3 and TRBJ2-7, with 10 bases matching TRBD1. The CDR3 runs 14 residues. Trimming cost V 6 bases and J 5 bases; bases outside gene matches: 7. Germline V gene data show CDR1 as ENHRY and CDR2 as SYGVKD. The CDR3 DNA reads as TGTGCCATCAGCCCGGGACAGGGGAACCACGAGCAGTACTTC. It specifies CAISPGQGNHEQYF.